In its sample, the clone carrying this T cell receptor beta chain was seen many times. Patients had received no treatment of any kind before thyroid surgery. The data were taken from a study of metastatic and nonmetastatic thyroid tumors. TCRdb re-called the PCR reads through MiXCR. The profile covers approximately 22,000 clones, with roughly 31% appearing a single time and about 14% taken by the ten largest. The CDR3 spans 14 residues. Per germline, CDR1 SQVTM and CDR2 ANQGSEA. V dropped 4 bases and J dropped 6; count of bases not matched to a gene: 9. The J gene is TRBJ2-7, the V gene TRBV29-1; 10 bases line up with TRBD1. Material for sequencing was blood. The source of this sequence is a female donor with papillary thyroid cancer or a benign thyroid nodule (not recorded which). Some clones in this sample may be carry-over from other donors' samples. CDR3 loop: CSVVGTGDVFEQYF. CDR3 sequence (DNA): TGCAGCGTTGTTGGGACAGGGGATGTCTTCGAGCAGTACTTC.